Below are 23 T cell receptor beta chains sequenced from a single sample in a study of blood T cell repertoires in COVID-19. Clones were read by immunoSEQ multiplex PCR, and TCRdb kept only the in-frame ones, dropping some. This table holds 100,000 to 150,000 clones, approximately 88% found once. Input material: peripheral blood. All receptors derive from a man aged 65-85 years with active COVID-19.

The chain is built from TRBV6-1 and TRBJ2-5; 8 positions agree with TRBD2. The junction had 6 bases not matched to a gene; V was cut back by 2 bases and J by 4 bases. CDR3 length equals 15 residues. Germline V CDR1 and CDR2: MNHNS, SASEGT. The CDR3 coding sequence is TGTGCCAGCAGTGAATGGGTAGCGGGACGAGAGACCCAGTACTTC. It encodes CASSEWVAGRETQYF.

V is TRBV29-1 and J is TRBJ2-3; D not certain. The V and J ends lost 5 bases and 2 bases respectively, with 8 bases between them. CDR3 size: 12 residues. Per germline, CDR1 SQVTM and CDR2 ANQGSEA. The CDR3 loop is CSVTRNTDTQYF. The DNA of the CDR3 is TGCAGCGTTACGCGGAACACAGATACGCAGTATTTT.

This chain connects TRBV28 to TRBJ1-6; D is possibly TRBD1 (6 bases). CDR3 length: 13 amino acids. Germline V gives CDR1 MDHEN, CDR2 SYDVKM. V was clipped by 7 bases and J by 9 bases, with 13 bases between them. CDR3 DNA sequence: TGTGCCAGCACGGGGGGCTTGGGTTCACCCCTCCACTTT. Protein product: CASTGGLGSPLHF.

CDR3 loop: CASSGEQGLEETQYF. Written as DNA, the CDR3 is TGTGCCAGCAGTGGGGAACAGGGTCTAGAAGAGACCCAGTACTTC. The rearrangement uses TRBV2 and TRBJ2-5; a weak D match, TRBD1 (6 bases). The germline V gene has CDR1 SNHLY and CDR2 FYNNEI. The CDR3 is made up of 15 amino acids. V was trimmed by 4 bases and J by 3 bases, leaving 15 bases between them.

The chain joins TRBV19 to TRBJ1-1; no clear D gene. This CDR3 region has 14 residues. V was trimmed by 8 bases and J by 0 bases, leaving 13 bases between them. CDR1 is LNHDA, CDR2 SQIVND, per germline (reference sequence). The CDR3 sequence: CASGGNLMNTEAFF. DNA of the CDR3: TGTGCCAGTGGAGGGAACTTAATGAACACTGAAGCTTTCTTT.

CDR3 protein: CASRSPTGKREQYF. The CDR3 DNA reads TGTGCCAGCAGATCCCCGACAGGGAAGAGGGAGCAGTACTTC. This chain uses TRBV28 with TRBJ2-7, with TRBD1 matching 7 bases. The CDR3 consists of 14 residues. The germline V gene has CDR1 MDHEN and CDR2 SYDVKM. V dropped 6 bases and J dropped 7; count of bases not matched to a gene: 12.

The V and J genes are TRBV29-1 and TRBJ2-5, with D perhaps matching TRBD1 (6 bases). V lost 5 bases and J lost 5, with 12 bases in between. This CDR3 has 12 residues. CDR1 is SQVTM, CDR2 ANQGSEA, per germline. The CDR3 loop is CSVSQGSETQYF. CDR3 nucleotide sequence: TGCAGCGTTAGCCAGGGGAGCGAGACCCAGTACTTC. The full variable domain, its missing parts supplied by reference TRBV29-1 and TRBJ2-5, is SAVISQKPSRDICQRGTSLTIQCQVDSQVTMMFWYRQQPGQSLTLIATANQGSEATYESGFVIDKFPISRPNLTFSTLTVSNMSPEDSSIYLCSVSQGSETQYFGPGTRLLVL.

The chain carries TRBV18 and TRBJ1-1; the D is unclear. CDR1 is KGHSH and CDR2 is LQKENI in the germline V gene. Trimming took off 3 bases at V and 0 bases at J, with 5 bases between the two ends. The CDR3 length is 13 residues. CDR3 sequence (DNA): TGTGCCAGCTCACCTCCCATGAACACTGAAGCTTTCTTT. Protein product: CASSPPMNTEAFF. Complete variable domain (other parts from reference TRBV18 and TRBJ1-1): NAGVMQNPRHLVRRRGQEARLRCSPMKGHSHVYWYRQLPEEGLKFMVYLQKENIIDESGMPKERFSAEFPKEGPSILRIQQVVRGDSAAYFCASSPPMNTEAFFGQGTRLTVV.

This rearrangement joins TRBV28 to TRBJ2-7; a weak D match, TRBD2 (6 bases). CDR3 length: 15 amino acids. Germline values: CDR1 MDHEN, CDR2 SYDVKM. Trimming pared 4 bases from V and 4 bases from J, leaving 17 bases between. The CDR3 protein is CASSSGTPTGYEQYF. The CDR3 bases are TGTGCCAGCAGTTCCGGGACTCCTACGGGGTACGAGCAGTACTTC.

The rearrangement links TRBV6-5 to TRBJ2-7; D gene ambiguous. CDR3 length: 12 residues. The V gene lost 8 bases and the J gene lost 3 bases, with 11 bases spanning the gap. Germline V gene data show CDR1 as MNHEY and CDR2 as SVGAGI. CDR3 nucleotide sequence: TGTGCCAGCTCATCCCCCATCTACGAGCAGTACTTC. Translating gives CASSSPIYEQYF.

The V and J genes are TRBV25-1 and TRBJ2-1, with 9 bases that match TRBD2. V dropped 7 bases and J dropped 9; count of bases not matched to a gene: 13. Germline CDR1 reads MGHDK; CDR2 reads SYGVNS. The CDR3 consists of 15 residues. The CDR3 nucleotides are TGTGCCAGCAAAACATACGGGACTAGCTCGAGTGAGCAGTTCTTC. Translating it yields CASKTYGTSSSEQFF.

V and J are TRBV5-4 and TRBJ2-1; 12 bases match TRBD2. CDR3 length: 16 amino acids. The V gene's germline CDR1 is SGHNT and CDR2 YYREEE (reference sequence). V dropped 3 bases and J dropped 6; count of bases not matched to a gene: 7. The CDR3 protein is CASSSSSGRARNEQFF. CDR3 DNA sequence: TGTGCCAGCAGCTCCTCTAGCGGGAGGGCTCGCAATGAGCAGTTCTTC. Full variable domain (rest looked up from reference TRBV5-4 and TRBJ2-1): ETGVTQSPTHLIKTRGQQVTLRCSSQSGHNTVSWYQQALGQGPQFIFQYYREEENGRGNFPPRFSGLQFPNYSSELNVNALELDDSALYLCASSSSSGRARNEQFFGPGTRLTVL.

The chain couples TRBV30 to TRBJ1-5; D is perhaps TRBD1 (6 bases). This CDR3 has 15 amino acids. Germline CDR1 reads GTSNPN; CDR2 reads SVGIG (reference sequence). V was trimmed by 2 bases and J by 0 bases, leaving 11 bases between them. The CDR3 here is CAWSLGTNSNQPQHF. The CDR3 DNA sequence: TGTGCCTGGAGTTTGGGGACAAATAGCAATCAGCCCCAGCATTTT.

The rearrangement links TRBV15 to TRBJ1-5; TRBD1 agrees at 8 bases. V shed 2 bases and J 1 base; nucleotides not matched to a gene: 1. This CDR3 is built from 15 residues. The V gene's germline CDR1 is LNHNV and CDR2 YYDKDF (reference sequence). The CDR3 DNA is TGTGCCACCAGCAGACAGGGGGCAAGCAATCAGCCCCAGCATTTT. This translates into CATSRQGASNQPQHF.

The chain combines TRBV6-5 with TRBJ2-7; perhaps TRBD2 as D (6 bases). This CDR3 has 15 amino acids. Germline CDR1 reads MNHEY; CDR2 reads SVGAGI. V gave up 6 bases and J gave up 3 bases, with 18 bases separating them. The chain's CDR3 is CASRVPRDFYYEQYF. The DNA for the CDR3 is TGTGCCAGCAGGGTACCGAGGGACTTCTACTACGAGCAGTACTTC.

The DNA for the CDR3 is TGTGCCAGCAATCTCCCGGGACAGAGAAATGAGCAGTTCTTC. This codes for CASNLPGQRNEQFF. The V call is TRBV28, the J call TRBJ2-1, with 7 nucleotides matching TRBD1. From germline, CDR1 is MDHEN and CDR2 SYDVKM. The J segment lost 7 bases and the V segment lost 7 bases, leaving 10 bases of the junction unmatched. There are 14 residues in the CDR3.

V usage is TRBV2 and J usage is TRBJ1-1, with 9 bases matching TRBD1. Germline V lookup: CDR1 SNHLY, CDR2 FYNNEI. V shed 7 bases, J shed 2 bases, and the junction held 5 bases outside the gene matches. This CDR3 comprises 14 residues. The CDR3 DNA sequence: TGTGCCAGCACTGTGGACAGGGGCAACACTGAAGCTTTCTTT. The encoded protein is CASTVDRGNTEAFF.

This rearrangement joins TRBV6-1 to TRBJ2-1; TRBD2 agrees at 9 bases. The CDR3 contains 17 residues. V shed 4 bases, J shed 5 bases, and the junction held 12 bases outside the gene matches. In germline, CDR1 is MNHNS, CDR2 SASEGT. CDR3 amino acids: CASSGETSGRGDNEQFF. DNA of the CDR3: TGTGCCAGCAGTGGTGAGACTAGCGGCAGGGGGGACAATGAGCAGTTCTTC.

In DNA, the CDR3 is TGTGCCAGCAGCTCGTTACAGGGCTCACCCCTCCACTTT. Translated, it gives CASSSLQGSPLHF. V and J are TRBV7-2 and TRBJ1-6, with D tentatively TRBD1 (6 bases). Germline V gives CDR1 SGHTA, CDR2 FQGNSA. CDR3 length: 13 amino acids. Trimming removed 4 bases at V and 10 bases at J, with 11 bases between.

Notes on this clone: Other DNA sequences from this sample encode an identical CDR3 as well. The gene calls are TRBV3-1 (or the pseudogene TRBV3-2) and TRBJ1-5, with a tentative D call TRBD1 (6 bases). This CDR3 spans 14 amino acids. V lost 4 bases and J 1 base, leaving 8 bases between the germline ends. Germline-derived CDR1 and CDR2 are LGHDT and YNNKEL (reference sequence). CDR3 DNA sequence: TGTGCCAGCAGCCCCGGACAGAGCAATCAGCCCCAGCATTTT. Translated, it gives CASSPGQSNQPQHF.

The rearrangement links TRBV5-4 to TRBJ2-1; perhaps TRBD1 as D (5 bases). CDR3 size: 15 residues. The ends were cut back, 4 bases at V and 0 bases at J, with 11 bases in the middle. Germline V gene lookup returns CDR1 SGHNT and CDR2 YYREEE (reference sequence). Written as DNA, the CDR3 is TGTGCCAGCAGCCATAGGGGAAGCTCCTACAATGAGCAGTTCTTC. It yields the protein CASSHRGSSYNEQFF. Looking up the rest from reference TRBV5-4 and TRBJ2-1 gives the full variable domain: ETGVTQSPTHLIKTRGQQVTLRCSSQSGHNTVSWYQQALGQGPQFIFQYYREEENGRGNFPPRFSGLQFPNYSSELNVNALELDDSALYLCASSHRGSSYNEQFFGPGTRLTVL.

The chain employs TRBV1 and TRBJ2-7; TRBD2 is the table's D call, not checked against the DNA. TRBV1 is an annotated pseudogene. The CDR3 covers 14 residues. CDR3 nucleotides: TGCACCAGCAGCTCTAGCGGTAACTCCTACGAGCAGTACTTC. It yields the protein CTSSSSGNSYEQYF.

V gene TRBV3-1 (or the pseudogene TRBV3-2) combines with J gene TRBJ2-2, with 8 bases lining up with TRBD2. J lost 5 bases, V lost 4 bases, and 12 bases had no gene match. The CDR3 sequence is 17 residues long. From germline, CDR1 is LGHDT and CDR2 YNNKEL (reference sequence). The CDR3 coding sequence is TGTGCCAGCAGCCCCCGTCAGGGACTAGAGGAAACCGGGGAGCTGTTTTTT. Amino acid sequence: CASSPRQGLEETGELFF.